This T cell receptor beta chain was recovered during a study of blood T cell repertoires in COVID-19. Study details: PBMCs, B-cell-depleted T cells, or T cells provided the cDNA or gDNA that made up the material.

Methods used by the authors: Estimation of nucleated cell counts was performed using reference gene primer amplification. TCRdb's copy holds only in-frame clones and misses some; the assay was immunoSEQ multiplex PCR. The V and J calls and clone size come from that table; D and trimming were worked out from the DNA. Of fewer than 250,000 clones listed, roughly 90% are singletons. Recruits, aged roughly 18 to 100 years, lived in 24 US areas. Assignments of participants to cohorts depended upon their own reported clinical history. Per the germline V gene, CDR1 is SGHRS and CDR2 is YFSETQ. This CDR3 contains 15 residues. Unmatched junction bases numbered 5, after V lost 0 bases and J lost 3 bases.

The chain joins TRBV5-1 to TRBJ2-7, with 8 nucleotides matching TRBD1. This TCR derives from a woman aged 30 to 39 with acute COVID-19. The sequenced sample was PBMCs or T cells enriched from blood (not recorded which). This chain's CDR3 is CASSLEGQDHYEQYF. DNA of the CDR3: TGCGCCAGCAGCTTGGAGGGACAGGATCACTACGAGCAGTACTTC.